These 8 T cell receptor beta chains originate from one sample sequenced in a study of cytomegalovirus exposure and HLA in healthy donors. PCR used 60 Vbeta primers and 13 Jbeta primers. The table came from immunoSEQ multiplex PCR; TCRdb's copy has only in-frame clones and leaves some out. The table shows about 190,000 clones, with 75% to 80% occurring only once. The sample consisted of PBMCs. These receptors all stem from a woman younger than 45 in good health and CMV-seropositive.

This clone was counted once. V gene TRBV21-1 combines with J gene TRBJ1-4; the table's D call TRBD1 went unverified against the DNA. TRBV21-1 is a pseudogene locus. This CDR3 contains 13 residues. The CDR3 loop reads CASSKAVTGTSNF. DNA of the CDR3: TGTGCCAGCAGCAAAGCGGTAACCGGGACATCTAACTTT.

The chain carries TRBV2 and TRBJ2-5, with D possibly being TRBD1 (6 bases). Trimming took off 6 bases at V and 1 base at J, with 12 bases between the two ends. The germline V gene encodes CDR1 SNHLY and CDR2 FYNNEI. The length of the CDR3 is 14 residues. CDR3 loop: CASRISGVQETQYF. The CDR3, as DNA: TGTGCCAGCAGGATATCAGGGGTCCAAGAGACCCAGTACTTC. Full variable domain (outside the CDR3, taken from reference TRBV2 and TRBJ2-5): EPEVTQTPSHQVTQMGQEVILRCVPISNHLYFYWYRQILGQKVEFLVSFYNNEISEKSEIFDDQFSVERPDGSNFTLKIRSTKLEDSAMYFCASRISGVQETQYFGPGTRLLVL.

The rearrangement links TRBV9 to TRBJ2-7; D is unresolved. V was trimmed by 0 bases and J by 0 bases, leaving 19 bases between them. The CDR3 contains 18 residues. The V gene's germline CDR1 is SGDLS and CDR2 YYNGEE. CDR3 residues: CASSVGLGGAASSYEQYF. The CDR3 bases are TGTGCCAGCAGCGTAGGTCTGGGTGGAGCCGCGAGCTCCTACGAGCAGTACTTC.

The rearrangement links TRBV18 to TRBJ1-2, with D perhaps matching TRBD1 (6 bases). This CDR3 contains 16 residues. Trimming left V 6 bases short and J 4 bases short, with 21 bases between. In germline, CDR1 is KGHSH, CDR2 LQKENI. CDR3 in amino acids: CASSPVEGQGGYGYTF. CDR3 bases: TGTGCCAGCTCCCCCGTTGAGGGACAAGGGGGCTATGGCTACACCTTC.

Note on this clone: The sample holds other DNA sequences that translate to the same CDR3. DNA for the CDR3: TGTGCCAGCAGCCCGGCCTACGAGCAGTACTTC. It encodes CASSPAYEQYF. This chain connects TRBV7-9 to TRBJ2-7; D is unclear. V dropped 5 bases and J dropped 2 bases, with 4 bases sitting between them. Germline V gene data show CDR1 as SEHNR and CDR2 as FQNEAQ (reference sequence). The CDR3 totals 11 residues.

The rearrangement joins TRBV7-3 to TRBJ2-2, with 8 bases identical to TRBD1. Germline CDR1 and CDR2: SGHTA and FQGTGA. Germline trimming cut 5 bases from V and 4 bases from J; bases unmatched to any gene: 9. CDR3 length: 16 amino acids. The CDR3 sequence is CASSREQGARTGELFF. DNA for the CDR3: TGTGCCAGCAGCCGCGAGCAGGGGGCGCGCACCGGGGAGCTGTTTTTT. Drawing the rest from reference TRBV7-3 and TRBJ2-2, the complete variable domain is GAGVSQTPSNKVTEKGKYVELRCDPISGHTALYWYRQSLGQGPEFLIYFQGTGAADDSGLPNDRFFAVRPEGSVSTLKIQRTERGDSAVYLCASSREQGARTGELFFGEGSRLTVL.

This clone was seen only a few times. The CDR3, as DNA: TGTGCCTGGAGTTCCATGGAGCGGGGAGGGACTACTATCGAGCAGTACTTC. Translating it yields CAWSSMERGGTTIEQYF. V usage is TRBV30 and J usage is TRBJ2-7; TRBD2 matches at 7 bases. CDR1 and CDR2 (germline): GTSNPN, SVGIG (reference sequence). Unmatched junction bases numbered 19, after V lost 2 bases and J lost 6 bases. The CDR3 extends over 17 amino acids.

The CDR3 protein is CASSQDYSGGLSFLYGYTF. As DNA, the CDR3 is TGCGCCAGCAGCCAAGATTATAGCGGGGGACTATCATTCCTATATGGCTACACCTTC. The chain uses TRBV4-3 and TRBJ1-2; D is perhaps TRBD1 (5 bases). The CDR3 length is 19 residues. Deletions cut 0 bases from V and 5 bases from J, with 25 bases between. Germline CDR1 reads LGHNA; CDR2 reads YSLEER.